A single count supports the clone carrying this TCR beta chain. The data are from a study of blood T cell repertoires in COVID-19. Study-level information: The study drew acute and convalescent COVID-19 samples from the United States, Italy and Spain. The analysed material was cDNA or gDNA that came from T cells, B-cell-depleted T cells, or PBMCs.

Authors' data handling: Using reference gene primer amplification, nucleated cell counts were estimated. The method was immunoSEQ multiplex PCR; TCRdb's version includes in-frame clones alone and lacks a portion of them. V, J and clone size were drawn from that table, and D and trimming were deduced from the DNA. The sample contains about 200,000 clones, 75% to 95% of which appear only once. This CDR3 is built from 13 residues. V gave up 2 bases and J gave up 3 bases, with 7 bases separating them. The germline V gene has CDR1 MNHEY and CDR2 SVGAGI. This chain connects TRBV6-5 to TRBJ1-1; TRBD1 might be the D (5 bases). The receptor's source is a man aged 50 or older with acute or convalescent COVID-19. Sequences were obtained from peripheral blood. In DNA, the CDR3 is TGTGCCAGCAGTTACGGGGGGGACACTGAAGCTTTCTTT. This gives the protein CASSYGGDTEAFF.